This entry describes one T cell receptor (beta chain). Antigen unknown. The record originates from a study of Ad26.COV2.S vaccination and SARS-CoV-2 variants. Background on the study: Sample donor was a member of the COV1001 Ad26.COV2.S trial arm. The study, taken as a whole, reports: Substantial response breadth was reportedly seen for spike-specific CD8+ and CD4+ T cells after vaccination. Vaccine recipients showed a spike-specific TCR breadth that was higher than in placebo recipients.

TCRdb keeps only in-frame clones here, not all; method: immunoSEQ multiplex PCR. The profile shows 350,000 to 500,000 clones, about 91% of them singletons. Germline V CDR1 and CDR2: SGHDT, YYEEEE. The CDR3 extends over 15 amino acids. V dropped 1 base and J dropped 2 bases, with 9 bases sitting between them. Indicated treatment: approximately 18 received Ad26.COV2.S at low or high dose, single or two shots; a few received placebo; per-sample allocation not given. Samples were taken on day 63 after the first vaccine or placebo injection. This TCR derives from a person aged 18-65 years who received the Ad26.COV2.S COVID-19 vaccine or a placebo. The chain uses TRBV5-6 and TRBJ2-2; D not certain. The sequencing here drew on peripheral blood, taken in a trial of Ad26.COV2.S vaccine versus placebo. In nucleotides, the CDR3 is TGTGCCAGCAGCTTGAAGACTTCCAACACCGGGGAGCTGTTTTTT. Encoded protein: CASSLKTSNTGELFF.